This TCR beta chain was recovered during a study of shared clonotypes between healthy human individuals. Overall study results and limits: Among donors, sharing of clonotypes was expected to be affected by sequencing depth. Blood alone was sampled, and tissue repertoires likely differ.

The CDR3 covers 13 residues. Trimming took 5 bases from V and 4 from J, leaving 11 bases between them. In germline, CDR1 is MDHEN, CDR2 SYDVKM. Concerning this clone itself: Its antigen is currently unknown.

Sequencing was at deep level. Researchers sequenced unsorted PBMC DNA using ten immunoSEQ deep assay plates. TCRdb keeps only in-frame clones here, not all; method: immunoSEQ multiplex PCR. The data contain approximately 500,000 clones, more than 65% of them singletons. The clonotype originates from a woman in her thirties or forties in good health. Some clones in this sample may be carry-over from other donors' samples. Sequences were obtained from PBMCs. V gene TRBV28 combines with J gene TRBJ1-2; TRBD1 is a possible D gene (5 bases). CDR3 protein: CASSPRVGYGYTF. CDR3 sequence (DNA): TGTGCCAGCAGTCCCAGGGTTGGCTATGGCTACACCTTC.